This T cell receptor beta chain originates from a study of T cell responses to AZD1222 COVID-19 vaccine. Germline V gene sequence: CDR1 KGHSH, CDR2 LQKENI. The CDR3 length is 17 residues. V lost 2 bases to trimming and J lost 0 bases; unmatched junction nucleotides: 6. Assay used: immunoSEQ multiplex PCR; TCRdb lists only in-frame clones, some missing. The data contain around 170,000 clones, 85% to 95% of them singletons. The gene calls are TRBV18 and TRBJ2-7; 11 bases line up with TRBD2. The sequencing here drew on peripheral blood, taken on day 0 of AZD1222 vaccination. The TCR originated in an adult in good health. The CDR3 nucleotides are TGTGCCAGCTCACCAGAGACTAGCGGGGCCGTCTCCTACGAGCAGTACTTC. Translation gives CASSPETSGAVSYEQYF.